The T cell receptor (beta chain) under discussion was sequenced for a study of blood T cell repertoires in COVID-19 (dated by TCRdb to the early 2020s). Background on the whole study: Samples from collaborators originated in the United States, Italy and Spain and spanned both the acute and convalescent phases of COVID-19. HLA class I and class II types, where available, came from metadata supplied by the sample provider rather than from assay-based typing. The samples were drawn from the first 160 participants of the ongoing ImmuneRACE study and from 1,254 subjects provided by 6 global collaborators. Sample metadata almost always included a de-identified subject ID, COVID-19 status, age in years and sex. The dataset comprised deeply sampled blood TCRbeta repertoires from subjects exposed to, actively infected with, or recovered from COVID-19. The prospective study material was composed of cDNA or gDNA derived from T cells, B-cell-depleted T cells, or PBMCs. The repertoires were released in a freely available public database meant as a resource for research on the immune response to SARS-CoV-2. On the study overall, not on this receptor specifically: How much clinical and demographic metadata was included differed by source and by participant, and the metadata was provided uncurated.

TCRbeta CDR3 regions were amplified from genomic DNA using the immunoSEQ Assay, a bias-controlled multiplex PCR. The source study handled its data this way. Within the assay, amplification of reference gene primers was used to estimate how many nucleated cells each sample contained. To quantify the absolute abundance of each unique TCRbeta CDR3 rearrangement, sequence reads were collapsed and filtered. Productive Simpson clonality was computed per sample as the square root of Simpson's diversity index over productive rearrangements. TCRdb obtained this table from immuneACCESS and retained in-frame rearrangements with V and J assigned. These tables miss some clones; where compared with another copy, unresolved V genes account for less than half of the shortfall, and the remainder is unexplained. V and J calls plus clone size are reproduced from that table; the DNA served to infer D and trimming. The sample table shows 350,000 or so clones, and around 87% are seen once. The ten largest account for 6.5% of the sample.

The CDR3 spans 15 residues, from the cysteine through the phenylalanine. The read is trimmed to its CDR3 DNA, 45 bases read in frame from base 1. According to the germline V gene (reference sequence), CDR1 reads MNHNY and CDR2 reads SVGAGI. Relative to germline, V is missing 2 bases and J is missing 2 bases, with 2 bases of the junction outside any gene match. The collaborating institutions used their own protocols to collect whole blood in K2EDTA tubes. For TCRbeta analysis, collaborators shipped samples as frozen whole blood, isolated PBMCs, or DNA extracted from either of those sample types. Remarks on this clone: The specificity of this receptor is unknown. No qualities accompany the bases; no much larger clone lies one base away.

The chain uses TRBV6-6 and TRBJ2-2, with 7 bases matching TRBD1. Sequenced input: peripheral blood. The sequence was collected from a man younger than 35 with active or convalescent COVID-19. The DNA sequence is TGTGCCAGCAGTTACCACAGGGGTAACACCGGGGAGCTGTTTTTT. It codes for CASSYHRGNTGELFF.